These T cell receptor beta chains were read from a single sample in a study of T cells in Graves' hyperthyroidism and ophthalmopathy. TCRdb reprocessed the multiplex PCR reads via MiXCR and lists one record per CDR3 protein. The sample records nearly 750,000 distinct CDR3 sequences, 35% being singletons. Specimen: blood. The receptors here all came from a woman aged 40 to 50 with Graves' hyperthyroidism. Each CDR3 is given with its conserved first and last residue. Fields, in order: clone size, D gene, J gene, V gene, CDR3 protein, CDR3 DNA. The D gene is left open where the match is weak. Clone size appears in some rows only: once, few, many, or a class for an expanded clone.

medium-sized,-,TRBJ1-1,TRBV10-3,CAISPSLNTEAFF,TGTGCCATCAGCCCTTCCTTGAACACTGAAGCTTTCTTT
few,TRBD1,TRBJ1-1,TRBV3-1,CASSQLNRGRTEAFF,TGTGCCAGCAGCCAACTGAACAGGGGAAGGACTGAAGCTTTCTTT
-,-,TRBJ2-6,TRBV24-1,CATSDLAGANVLTF,TGTGCCACCAGTGATCTAGCGGGGGCCAACGTCCTGACTTTC
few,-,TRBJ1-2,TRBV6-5,CASKLYQGKGSGYTF,TGTGCCAGCAAACTCTACCAGGGGAAGGGTAGCGGCTACACCTTC
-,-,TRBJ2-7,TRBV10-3,CANSQNLKQYF,TGTGCCAACTCCCAGAACCTTAAGCAGTACTTC
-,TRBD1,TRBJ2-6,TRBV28,CASSPDRVWLGANVLTF,TGTGCCAGCAGCCCGGACAGGGTTTGGCTTGGGGCCAACGTCCTGACTTTC
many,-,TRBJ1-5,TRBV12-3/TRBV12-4,CASTLSSGANQPQHF,TGTGCCAGCACCCTTTCGTCAGGGGCCAATCAGCCCCAGCATTTT
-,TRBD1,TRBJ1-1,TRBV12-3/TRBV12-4,CASRQGAGAEASF,TGTGCCAGCCGACAGGGAGCAGGAGCTGAAGCTTCCTTT
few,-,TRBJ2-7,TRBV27,CASSSGRNYEQYF,TGTGCCAGCAGTTCAGGACGGAACTACGAGCAGTACTTC
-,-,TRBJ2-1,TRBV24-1,CATSDGDFYNEQFF,TGTGCCACCAGTGACGGGGACTTCTACAATGAGCAGTTCTTC
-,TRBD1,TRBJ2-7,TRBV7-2,CASSKGQSSRNEQYF,TGTGCCAGCAGCAAGGGACAGAGTAGTCGGAACGAGCAGTACTTC
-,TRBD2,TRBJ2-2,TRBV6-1,CASSYSLSGSFPGELFF,TGTGCCAGCAGTTACTCCCTTAGCGGGAGTTTCCCCGGGGAGCTGTTTTTT
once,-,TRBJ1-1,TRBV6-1,CASSLQEHPEAFF,TGTGCCAGCAGTTTGCAGGAACACCCTGAAGCTTTCTTT
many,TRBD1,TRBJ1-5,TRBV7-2,CASSPGGSNQPQHF,TGTGCCAGCAGCCCAGGGGGTAGCAATCAGCCCCAGCATTTT
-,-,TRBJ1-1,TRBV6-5,CASINGGFGTEAFF,TGTGCCAGCATCAACGGGGGATTTGGGACTGAAGCTTTCTTT
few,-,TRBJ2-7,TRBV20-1,CSALGQTSSYEQYF,TGCAGTGCTCTCGGACAGACGAGCTCCTACGAGCAGTACTTC
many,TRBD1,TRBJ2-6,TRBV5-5,CASSRLTGPSSGANVLTF,TGTGCCAGCAGCCGACTGACAGGGCCCAGCTCTGGGGCCAACGTCCTGACTTTC
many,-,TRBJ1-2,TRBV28,CASRGMGYTF,TGTGCCAGCCGCGGGATGGGCTACACCTTC
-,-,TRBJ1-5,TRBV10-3,CAITEDRENQPQHF,TGTGCCATCACGGAGGACAGAGAGAATCAGCCCCAGCATTTT
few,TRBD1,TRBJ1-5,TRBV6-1,CASSYGGQDDQPQHF,TGTGCCAGCAGTTACGGGGGACAGGATGATCAGCCCCAGCATTTT
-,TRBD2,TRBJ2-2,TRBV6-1,CASRAGAGNTGELFF,TGTGCCAGCAGAGCGGGAGCGGGTAACACCGGGGAGCTGTTTTTT
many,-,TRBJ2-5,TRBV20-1,CSASDWVVQETQYF,TGCAGTGCTAGCGACTGGGTTGTCCAAGAGACCCAGTACTTC
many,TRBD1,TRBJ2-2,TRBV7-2,CASSLSPARGFANTGELFF,TGTGCCAGCAGCTTATCACCGGCCAGGGGGTTCGCGAACACCGGGGAGCTGTTTTTT
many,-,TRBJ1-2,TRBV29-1,CSTRQLLNYGYTF,TGCAGCACTAGACAGCTACTTAACTATGGCTACACCTTC
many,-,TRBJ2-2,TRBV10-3,CAISGWEPWNTGELFF,TGTGCCATCAGTGGATGGGAGCCTTGGAACACCGGGGAGCTGTTTTTT
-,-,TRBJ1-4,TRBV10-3,CAISLGGEKLFF,TGTGCCATCAGTCTCGGAGGGGAAAAACTGTTTTTT
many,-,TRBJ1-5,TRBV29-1,CSVEDNAGPQHF,TGCAGCGTTGAAGACAACGCAGGGCCCCAGCATTTT
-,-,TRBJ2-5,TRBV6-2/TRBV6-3,CASSRTVEETQYF,TGTGCCAGCAGCAGGACAGTGGAAGAGACCCAGTACTTC
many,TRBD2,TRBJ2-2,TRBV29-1,CSVPGTSGPHFTGELFF,TGCAGCGTCCCCGGGACTAGCGGGCCACACTTCACCGGGGAGCTGTTTTTT